The rows below give T cell receptor beta chains drawn from one sample of a study of response to subunit inactivated influenza vaccine. MiXCR, applied by TCRdb to the RT-PCR reads, yields one record per CDR3 protein. The profile covers 150,000 to 200,000 distinct CDR3 sequences, with roughly 8.7% appearing a single time and about a tenth taken by the ten largest. This sample comprised non-naive T cells sorted from PBMCs, obtained on the day of vaccination. These receptors were taken from a man in his fifties who received an inactivated influenza vaccine. Both conserved end residues are part of each CDR3. D genes are given only for firm matches. Clone sizes are given selectively: once, few, many, or a class where the clone is expanded.

v_gene: TRBV5-6
j_gene: TRBJ2-1
d_gene: -
abundance: -
CDR3nt: TGTGCCAGCAGCCTCCGGGTGGGTGAGCAGTTCTTC
CDR3aa: CASSLRVGEQFF

v_gene: TRBV20-1
j_gene: TRBJ1-5
d_gene: -
abundance: few
CDR3nt: TGCAGTGCTAGAGATCGGTCGGCAGGGTCAGGTCAGCCCCAGCATTTT
CDR3aa: CSARDRSAGSGQPQHF

v_gene: TRBV5-1
j_gene: TRBJ2-3
d_gene: TRBD2
abundance: many
CDR3nt: TGCGCCAGCAGCTTGGAAGGTAGCGGGGCTGATACGCAGTATTTT
CDR3aa: CASSLEGSGADTQYF

v_gene: TRBV2
j_gene: TRBJ2-1
d_gene: -
abundance: -
CDR3nt: TGTGCCAGCAGGAAGGGGGGGGCTTACAATGAGCAGTTCTTC
CDR3aa: CASRKGGAYNEQFF

v_gene: TRBV20-1
j_gene: TRBJ2-7
d_gene: TRBD2
abundance: many
CDR3nt: TGCAGTGCTCAAGCAGGGACTAGCGGGCCCAACGAGCAGTACTTC
CDR3aa: CSAQAGTSGPNEQYF

v_gene: TRBV7-2
j_gene: TRBJ1-5
d_gene: TRBD1
abundance: few
CDR3nt: TGTGCCAGCAGCTTGGGGACAGGGCATCAGCCCCAGCATTTT
CDR3aa: CASSLGTGHQPQHF

v_gene: TRBV6-2/TRBV6-3
j_gene: TRBJ1-5
d_gene: -
abundance: -
CDR3nt: TGTGCCAGCAGTTCCTTTATAGGGCTAAATCAGCCCCAGCATTTT
CDR3aa: CASSSFIGLNQPQHF

v_gene: TRBV29-1
j_gene: TRBJ2-1
d_gene: -
abundance: -
CDR3nt: TGCAGCGTTGGAGCGTTAAGCTCCTACAATGAGCAGTTCTTC
CDR3aa: CSVGALSSYNEQFF

v_gene: TRBV3-1
j_gene: TRBJ2-5
d_gene: TRBD1
abundance: -
CDR3nt: TGTGCCAGCAGCTCAGGGACAGGGAATGGGGAGACCCAGTACTTC
CDR3aa: CASSSGTGNGETQYF

v_gene: TRBV20-1
j_gene: TRBJ2-1
d_gene: TRBD2
abundance: few
CDR3nt: TGCAGTGCTAGAGAGGTGGGAGGGGCCTCCTACAATGAGCAGTTCTTC
CDR3aa: CSAREVGGASYNEQFF

v_gene: TRBV12-3/TRBV12-4
j_gene: TRBJ2-3
d_gene: TRBD1
abundance: many
CDR3nt: TGTGCCAGCAAACCGGGACAGGGGTACACAGATACGCAGTATTTT
CDR3aa: CASKPGQGYTDTQYF

v_gene: TRBV5-1
j_gene: TRBJ1-1
d_gene: TRBD1
abundance: few
CDR3nt: TGCGCCAGCACCACATCTGGACAGGGGGCCACTGAAGCTTTCTTT
CDR3aa: CASTTSGQGATEAFF

v_gene: TRBV4-1
j_gene: TRBJ2-5
d_gene: -
abundance: many
CDR3nt: TGCGCCAGCAGCCAAGATTCTAATAGCGGAAAGACCCAGTACTTC
CDR3aa: CASSQDSNSGKTQYF

v_gene: TRBV12-3/TRBV12-4
j_gene: TRBJ1-5
d_gene: TRBD1
abundance: many
CDR3nt: TGTGCCAGCAGGGAACAGGGGAGTCAGCCCCAGCATTTT
CDR3aa: CASREQGSQPQHF

v_gene: TRBV4-1
j_gene: TRBJ2-2
d_gene: -
abundance: -
CDR3nt: TGCGCCAGCAGCCAAGACTGGACGACTGGCGGGGAGCTGTTTTTT
CDR3aa: CASSQDWTTGGELFF

v_gene: TRBV6-1
j_gene: TRBJ2-1
d_gene: -
abundance: few
CDR3nt: TGTGCCAGCAGTGAATATCAGGGGATCAATGAGCAGTTCTTC
CDR3aa: CASSEYQGINEQFF

v_gene: TRBV6-1
j_gene: TRBJ2-3
d_gene: TRBD2
abundance: few
CDR3nt: TGTGCCAGCAGTAAACTACTAGCGGGAGCATCAGATACGCAGTATTTT
CDR3aa: CASSKLLAGASDTQYF

v_gene: TRBV28
j_gene: TRBJ2-7
d_gene: TRBD1
abundance: -
CDR3nt: TGTGCCAGCAGTCTGAGGCCGGGACAGGGGCTCGAGCAGTACTTC
CDR3aa: CASSLRPGQGLEQYF

v_gene: TRBV12-3/TRBV12-4
j_gene: TRBJ1-1
d_gene: -
abundance: few
CDR3nt: TGTGCCAGCAGTTTCTTTAGGGGTAACACTGAAGCTTTCTTT
CDR3aa: CASSFFRGNTEAFF

v_gene: TRBV11-2
j_gene: TRBJ2-5
d_gene: -
abundance: many
CDR3nt: TGTGCCAGCAGCTTAGGGGCAGTAGAGACCCAGTACTTC
CDR3aa: CASSLGAVETQYF

v_gene: TRBV7-2
j_gene: TRBJ2-7
d_gene: -
abundance: many
CDR3nt: TGTGCCAGCAGCTTAGTTGAAGGACACGAGCAGTACTTC
CDR3aa: CASSLVEGHEQYF

v_gene: TRBV20-1
j_gene: TRBJ2-3
d_gene: TRBD2
abundance: -
CDR3nt: TGCAGTGCTCTCTCCTCTAGCGGGATGAGCACAGATACGCAGTATTTT
CDR3aa: CSALSSSGMSTDTQYF

v_gene: TRBV20-1
j_gene: TRBJ2-4
d_gene: -
abundance: few
CDR3nt: TGCAGTGCCCCGATTCTAGCATCGCCTTGGACCAAAAACATTCAGTACTTC
CDR3aa: CSAPILASPWTKNIQYF

v_gene: TRBV6-5
j_gene: TRBJ2-1
d_gene: -
abundance: many
CDR3nt: TGTGCCAGCAGTTACAAGTCCACTAGGGTCCCCTACAATGAGCAGTTCTTC
CDR3aa: CASSYKSTRVPYNEQFF

v_gene: TRBV20-1
j_gene: TRBJ1-4
d_gene: -
abundance: many
CDR3nt: TGCAGTGCTAGAGTAGTACGCCTTAATGAAAAACTGTTTTTT
CDR3aa: CSARVVRLNEKLFF

v_gene: TRBV7-9
j_gene: TRBJ1-2
d_gene: TRBD1
abundance: many
CDR3nt: TGTGCCAGCAGCTCCTCCGGGACAGGATACGGCTACACCTTC
CDR3aa: CASSSSGTGYGYTF

v_gene: TRBV7-9
j_gene: TRBJ1-2
d_gene: -
abundance: many
CDR3nt: TGTGCCAGCAGCTTAGGAGACAGCTATGGCTACACCTTC
CDR3aa: CASSLGDSYGYTF

v_gene: TRBV6-1
j_gene: TRBJ2-3
d_gene: TRBD1
abundance: -
CDR3nt: TGTGCCAGCAGGACGGGGTACGGGACAGGGTACACAGATACGCAGTATTTT
CDR3aa: CASRTGYGTGYTDTQYF

v_gene: TRBV20-1
j_gene: TRBJ2-2
d_gene: -
abundance: many
CDR3nt: TGCAGTGCTCCCACAAATAGGAACACCGGGGAGCTGTTTTTT
CDR3aa: CSAPTNRNTGELFF

v_gene: TRBV3-1
j_gene: TRBJ1-2
d_gene: -
abundance: many
CDR3nt: TGTGCCAGCAGCCAAGACAGGGTGGGCTACACCTTC
CDR3aa: CASSQDRVGYTF

v_gene: TRBV19
j_gene: TRBJ2-3
d_gene: -
abundance: -
CDR3nt: TGTGCCAGTAGCCAGTCCCCGCGCAGGGGAAGGTCAGATACGCAGTATTTT
CDR3aa: CASSQSPRRGRSDTQYF

v_gene: TRBV5-1
j_gene: TRBJ2-7
d_gene: TRBD2
abundance: many
CDR3nt: TGCGCCAGCAGCTCCATGACTAGCGGGGGGCCGAGCTCCTACGAGCAGTACTTC
CDR3aa: CASSSMTSGGPSSYEQYF

v_gene: TRBV5-5
j_gene: TRBJ2-7
d_gene: TRBD1
abundance: few
CDR3nt: TGTGCCAGCAGCTGGGGACAGGGTGCCCACAGCTCCTACGAGCAGTACTTC
CDR3aa: CASSWGQGAHSSYEQYF

v_gene: TRBV7-7
j_gene: TRBJ1-1
d_gene: -
abundance: many
CDR3nt: TGTGCTAGCAGCCGCGCCCCGAACACTGAAGCTTTCTTT
CDR3aa: CASSRAPNTEAFF

v_gene: TRBV28
j_gene: TRBJ2-2
d_gene: -
abundance: -
CDR3nt: TGTGCCAGCAGTTCCGGAGAGCTGTTTTTT
CDR3aa: CASSSGELFF

v_gene: TRBV7-9
j_gene: TRBJ1-4
d_gene: -
abundance: few
CDR3nt: TGTGCCAGCAGCTTCCCCGGTGAAAAACTGTTTTTT
CDR3aa: CASSFPGEKLFF

v_gene: TRBV6-1
j_gene: TRBJ2-4
d_gene: -
abundance: -
CDR3nt: TGTGCCAGCAGTGAGACGACAGGAAACATTCAGTACTTC
CDR3aa: CASSETTGNIQYF

v_gene: TRBV12-3/TRBV12-4
j_gene: TRBJ2-7
d_gene: -
abundance: -
CDR3nt: TGTGCCAGCAGTTCGATTGACAGTTTCTCCTACGAGCAGTACTTC
CDR3aa: CASSSIDSFSYEQYF

v_gene: TRBV28
j_gene: TRBJ2-3
d_gene: -
abundance: few
CDR3nt: TGTGCCAGCAGTAGGCTAGATCTTCCAGATACGCAGTATTTT
CDR3aa: CASSRLDLPDTQYF

v_gene: TRBV29-1
j_gene: TRBJ1-1
d_gene: -
abundance: many
CDR3nt: TGCAGCGTTCGGGTCGGTGTTGCCGTGAACACTGAAGCTTTCTTT
CDR3aa: CSVRVGVAVNTEAFF

v_gene: TRBV5-1
j_gene: TRBJ2-3
d_gene: TRBD1
abundance: -
CDR3nt: TGCGCCAGCAGCTCAGGACAGGGGGCGAAAGATACGCAGTATTTT
CDR3aa: CASSSGQGAKDTQYF

v_gene: TRBV7-2
j_gene: TRBJ2-4
d_gene: -
abundance: few
CDR3nt: TGTGCCAGCAGCTTAGGGTCGGGAGCGATGGGCATTCAGTACTTC
CDR3aa: CASSLGSGAMGIQYF

v_gene: TRBV29-1
j_gene: TRBJ2-5
d_gene: -
abundance: many
CDR3nt: TGCAGCGTTGAAGTTCACGGAGAGACCCAGTACTTC
CDR3aa: CSVEVHGETQYF

v_gene: TRBV3-1
j_gene: TRBJ2-2
d_gene: TRBD2
abundance: many
CDR3nt: TGTGCCAGCAGCCGCTTCGGGCGGGGGGGCACCGGGGAGCTGTTTTTT
CDR3aa: CASSRFGRGGTGELFF

v_gene: TRBV16
j_gene: TRBJ2-3
d_gene: -
abundance: few
CDR3nt: TGTGCCAGCAGTCGAGACCATACGCAGTATTTT
CDR3aa: CASSRDHTQYF

v_gene: TRBV5-1
j_gene: TRBJ1-4
d_gene: -
abundance: -
CDR3nt: TGCGCCAGCAGCTTGGAAGATGAAAAACTGTTTTTT
CDR3aa: CASSLEDEKLFF

v_gene: TRBV20-1
j_gene: TRBJ2-3
d_gene: -
abundance: -
CDR3nt: TGCAGTGCGAGACCAGGACGGGGGACAGATACGCAGTATTTT
CDR3aa: CSARPGRGTDTQYF

v_gene: TRBV27
j_gene: TRBJ2-3
d_gene: TRBD2
abundance: -
CDR3nt: TGTGCCAGCAGTCCTCTAGCGGGCGATCCCCGCTCGCAGTATTTT
CDR3aa: CASSPLAGDPRSQYF

v_gene: TRBV12-3/TRBV12-4
j_gene: TRBJ2-2
d_gene: -
abundance: few
CDR3nt: TGTGCCAGCATTGTGGGGAACACCGGGGAGCTGTTTTTT
CDR3aa: CASIVGNTGELFF

v_gene: TRBV12-3/TRBV12-4
j_gene: TRBJ1-3
d_gene: -
abundance: many
CDR3nt: TGTGCCAGCAAGGACGGGAGCTCTGGAAACACCATATATTTT
CDR3aa: CASKDGSSGNTIYF

v_gene: TRBV20-1
j_gene: TRBJ2-3
d_gene: TRBD2
abundance: -
CDR3nt: TGCAGTGCTAGCGGGACTAGCGGGACCCCAGATACGCAGTATTTT
CDR3aa: CSASGTSGTPDTQYF

v_gene: TRBV30
j_gene: TRBJ2-7
d_gene: TRBD1
abundance: few
CDR3nt: TGTGCCTGGAGTGGACAGGGTCGTCTCTACGAGCAGTACTTC
CDR3aa: CAWSGQGRLYEQYF

v_gene: TRBV11-1
j_gene: TRBJ2-3
d_gene: -
abundance: few
CDR3nt: TGTGCCAGCAGCTTTTATGTAACAGATACGCAGTATTTT
CDR3aa: CASSFYVTDTQYF

v_gene: TRBV3-1
j_gene: TRBJ2-7
d_gene: -
abundance: few
CDR3nt: TGTGCCAGCAGCCAAGTCCCAGGGTGGGGGACCTACGAGCAGTACTTC
CDR3aa: CASSQVPGWGTYEQYF

v_gene: TRBV12-3/TRBV12-4
j_gene: TRBJ2-7
d_gene: -
abundance: -
CDR3nt: TGTGCCAGCAGTAAGACAGGGACTGGGGGGGAGCAGTACTTC
CDR3aa: CASSKTGTGGEQYF

v_gene: TRBV6-2/TRBV6-3
j_gene: TRBJ1-4
d_gene: -
abundance: many
CDR3nt: TGTGCCAGCAGTTCGACGAGAGGGCGGACCACAACTAATGAAAAACTGTTTTTT
CDR3aa: CASSSTRGRTTTNEKLFF